Listed here is a single TCR beta chain. Its antigen is undetermined. This CDR3 contains 16 residues. Trimming shortened V by 3 bases and J by 0 bases, and 14 bases separated the two germline ends. Germline lookup yields CDR1 MNHEY and CDR2 SMNVEV (reference sequence). Sample time point: after preoperative PTX-NDP chemotherapy. Preoperative chemotherapy with paclitaxel-nedaplatin was given to patients before surgery. These data are taken from a study of esophageal squamous cell carcinoma under preoperative chemotherapy. Looking at the study overall: Both tumor-infiltrating lymphocytes and peripheral blood T cells had their TCR repertoires profiled.

One entry per CDR3 protein, called by TCRdb with MiXCR from the PCR reads. The sample holds approximately 20,000 distinct CDR3 sequences, about half seen once. The study, taken as a whole, reports: Abundant clones tended to shrink rather than expand after paclitaxel-nedaplatin. After treatment, tumor-infiltrating lymphocytes apparently came partly from blood T cells.

Sample acquisition took place from a patient given preoperative chemotherapy. This receptor was identified in a human donor with esophageal squamous cell carcinoma. The donor label of this sample is uncertain. The chain couples TRBV27 to TRBJ1-1, with D unresolved. In DNA form, the CDR3 reads TGTGCCAGCAGTTTCGATGGATCAATGATGAACACTGAAGCTTTCTTT. Its protein product is CASSFDGSMMNTEAFF.